This section outlines one T cell receptor beta chain sequence together with its context. Seattle enrolled patients during active infection and tracked them longitudinally. V lost 4 bases, J lost 4 bases, and 2 bases stayed unmatched. The CDR3 spans 15 residues. The germline V gene has CDR1 MGHRA and CDR2 YSYEKL. Generated by immunoSEQ multiplex PCR, the TCRdb table keeps only in-frame clones and is missing some. Here the sample spans roughly 120,000 clones, 75% to 90% being singletons. The entry originates in a study of blood T cell repertoires in COVID-19. Across the whole study: Samples came from the United States, Italy and Spain, spanning acute and convalescent COVID-19. The cDNA or gDNA used as material had been derived from T cells, B-cell-depleted T cells, or PBMCs.

The sequence derives from a woman in her sixties or seventies with COVID-19, enrolled during active disease. Sequences were obtained from peripheral blood. The V call is TRBV4-1, the J call TRBJ2-1; 12 nucleotides line up with TRBD2. The CDR3 here is CASSPGTSGYNEQFF. The CDR3 nucleotides are TGCGCCAGCAGCCCCGGGACTAGCGGGTACAATGAGCAGTTCTTC.